This T cell receptor beta chain was found in a study of T cell changes during pregnancy in multiple sclerosis. TCRdb's table, derived via immunoSEQ multiplex PCR, lists solely in-frame clones and lacks some. The top ten hold under 2% of the sample, which has fewer than 85,000 clones, 92% seen once. Source: peripheral blood, taken in the second trimester of pregnancy. The source is a female donor with multiple sclerosis, enrolled in a pregnancy study.

DNA for the CDR3: TGTGCCAGCAGTTTCGCGGACAGGGCGGGCGACGAGCAGTACTTC. Translation gives CASSFADRAGDEQYF. V usage is TRBV6-5 and J usage is TRBJ2-7; TRBD1 agrees at 8 bases. V was pared by 4 bases and J by 5 bases, with 10 bases of the junction left unmatched. Germline CDR1 MNHEY, CDR2 SVGAGI. The CDR3 length is 15 residues.